The entry below gives a single T cell receptor beta chain sequence along with its context. The sample is drawn from a study of early T cells in non-severe SARS-CoV-2 infection. About the research overall: Alpha and beta chains were unpaired, from unsorted whole-blood bulk RNA.

TCRdb reprocessed the 5' RACE reads via MiXCR and lists one record per CDR3 protein. The table has 50,000 to 65,000 distinct CDR3 sequences, over 9% seen once. The CDR3 spans 15 residues. With 5 bases clipped from V and 5 bases from J, the junction kept 10 bases outside the gene matches. Per the germline V gene, CDR1 is MNHEY and CDR2 is SVGAGI. Sequenced here: whole blood, sampled at baseline. The TCR sequence derives from an adult who was a healthcare worker with PCR-confirmed SARS-CoV-2 infection or an uninfected control (not recorded which). The J gene is TRBJ2-3, the V gene TRBV6-5; TRBD2 agrees at 7 bases. DNA of the CDR3: TGTGCCAGCAGTCTGACTAGCCCCGTCGGAGATACGCAGTATTTT. Protein: CASSLTSPVGDTQYF.